The clone carrying this T cell receptor (beta chain) was counted at least ten times. Antigen: not known. As to time point: persistent/refractory GD, antithyroid drugs over 5 years with positive TRAb. PBMCs provided the RNA from which the TCR library was made. It was American Thyroid Association guidelines that determined Graves' disease diagnosis. Peripheral blood, 7 to 9.5 milliliters per patient, was collected in EDTA tubes. This specimen comes from a study of regulatory T cells in long-lasting Graves disease. Researchers made TCR beta libraries by using iRepertoire HTBI primers and running Arm-PCR on CDR3 regions. In the source study's methods: Identification yielded some 60 TRBV and 11 to 15 TRBJ segments across samples. TCRdb processed the multiplex PCR reads anew with MiXCR; each CDR3 protein has one entry. The authors' filters were not applied to this entry. The sample includes some 370,000 distinct CDR3 sequences, less than 25% of them seen just once.

Findings of the study overall: Favored usage of TRBV28, TRBJ1-2 and TRBJ2-5 was recorded in persistent disease.

The CDR3 totals 14 residues. Trimming cost V 8 bases and J 3 bases; bases outside gene matches: 5. The sample was peripheral blood mononuclear cells (PBMCs), taken when the disease was refractory, from a patient treated with antithyroid drugs. The genes are TRBV12-3 or TRBV12-4 and TRBJ1-4; 8 positions agree with TRBD1. This clonotype was obtained from a female donor with Graves disease. CDR3 sequence (DNA): TGTGCCAGCGGGTACAGGGGGGCTAATGAAAAACTGTTTTTT. It encodes CASGYRGANEKLFF.